The clone carrying this T cell receptor beta chain has just a few counts. Its antigen is unidentified. V was trimmed by 2 bases and J by 8 bases, leaving 12 bases between them. Looked up from germline, CDR1 is MNHEY and CDR2 is SVGAGI. This CDR3 is built from 13 residues. These data come from a study of cytomegalovirus exposure and HLA in healthy donors. Overall study results and limits: Some 16,000 TCR beta sequences were associated with HLA alleles at 0.05 false discovery rate in a later analysis.

Use of 60 Vbeta and 13 Jbeta primers characterized the PCR. Sequenced by immunoSEQ multiplex PCR; TCRdb stores in-frame clones only, minus some. The table lists some 130,000 clones, around 76% of them singletons. The chain uses TRBV6-5 and TRBJ1-2; the D is unclear. This clonotype originated in a woman aged 50 to 60 in good health and CMV-seronegative. What was sequenced was PBMCs. The CDR3 nucleotides are TGTGCCAGCAGTTACGGCCCGACGGGAGGCTACACCTTC. Protein: CASSYGPTGGYTF.